Below are 13 T cell receptor beta chains sequenced from a single sample in a study of blood T cells in healthy people across ages. PCR was performed a second time for roughly 7 to 12 cycles using a sample-barcoded 5' primer and a J-beta primer mix. TCRdb passed the 5' RACE reads through MiXCR, listing each CDR3 protein once. The table records some 890,000 distinct CDR3 sequences, roughly 28% of them present only once. This same sample was also part of a study on T cells of mothers and their children.

Sequencing was performed on blood. These receptors were taken from a woman between 40 and 55 years old in good health.

This clonotype was seen more than once but under ten times. The V call is TRBV27, the J call TRBJ1-4; 9 bases align to TRBD1. The J segment lost 8 bases and the V segment lost 3 bases, leaving 7 bases of the junction unmatched. This CDR3 is built from 15 residues. Germline lookup yields CDR1 MNHEY and CDR2 SMNVEV (reference sequence). The DNA for the CDR3 is TGTGCCAGCAGTTTCTCTGGACAGGGGAAGGAAAAACTGTTTTTT. Translating it yields CASSFSGQGKEKLFF. Filled out from reference TRBV27 and TRBJ1-4, the complete variable domain reads EAQVTQNPRYLITVTGKKLTVTCSQNMNHEYMSWYRQDPGLGLRQIYYSMNVEVTDKGDVPEGYKVSRKEKRNFPLILESPSPNQTSLYFCASSFSGQGKEKLFFGSGTQLSVL.

As regards this clonotype: This clone may be a read error of a much larger clone one base away. The chain is built from TRBV5-1 and TRBJ2-3; TRBD2 matches 10 bases. Trimming cost V 4 bases and J 8 bases; bases outside gene matches: 16. This CDR3 has 17 amino acids. Germline assignment: CDR1 SGHRS and CDR2 YFSETQ. The chain's CDR3 is CASSLASGGSFEGTQYF. The CDR3 coding sequence is TGCGCCAGCAGCCTGGCTAGCGGGGGCTCCTTTGAAGGTACGCAGTATTTT. Full variable domain (remainder filled in from reference TRBV5-1 and TRBJ2-3): KAGVTQTPRYLIKTRGQQVTLSCSPISGHRSVSWYQQTPGQGLQFLFEYFSETQRNKGNFPGRFSGRQFSNSRSEMNVSTLELGDSALYLCASSLASGGSFEGTQYFGPGTRLTVL.

This clonotype was detected only a few times. This chain links TRBV28 with TRBJ1-3, with D uncertain. V was pared by 6 bases and J by 0 bases, with 12 bases between. This CDR3 spans 15 amino acids. The germline gives CDR1 MDHEN, CDR2 SYDVKM. The chain's CDR3 is CASRGRTFSGNTIYF. CDR3 coding DNA: TGTGCCAGCAGAGGACGGACTTTCTCTGGAAACACCATATATTTT.

For this clonotype: Since a much larger clone is just one base distant, this may be a read error. The chain is built from TRBV4-1 and TRBJ2-1; 7 nucleotides match TRBD2. The germline V gene encodes CDR1 MGHRA and CDR2 YSYEKL. This CDR3 is 17 amino acids long. The CDR3 nucleotides are TGCGCCAGCAGACGTCGGCCGGCGGGGGTCGCCTACAATGAGCAGGTCTTC. This translates into CASRRRPAGVAYNEQVF.

The table lists this clonotype with many counts. J is TRBJ2-1 and V is TRBV6-4; a weak D match, TRBD1 (6 bases). The V end was cut by 0 bases, the J end by 6 bases, with 12 bases between. CDR3 length: 15 residues. Germline V CDR1 and CDR2: MRHNA, SNTAGT. The CDR3 DNA sequence: TGTGCCAGCAGTGACTCGATTGAAGGGGGCAATGAGCAGTTCTTC. Translation: CASSDSIEGGNEQFF.

This clonotype was found a few times. The chain couples TRBV2 to TRBJ2-5; no clear D. Trimming stripped 4 bases from V and 11 bases from J, with 11 bases between. The CDR3 contains 11 residues. Per the germline V gene, CDR1 is SNHLY and CDR2 is FYNNEI. The CDR3 DNA is TGTGCCAGCAGTGGCACTTTTGGGCAGTACTTC. Amino acid sequence: CASSGTFGQYF.

The chain joins TRBV29-1 to TRBJ1-2; 12 positions match TRBD1. The CDR3 is 15 amino acids. Germline V CDR1 and CDR2: SQVTM, ANQGSEA. V was clipped by 0 bases and J by 8 bases; unmatched bases: 7. The CDR3, as DNA: TGCAGCGTTGAAGATTGGGACAGGGGGCTTGGCGGCTACACCTTC. The encoded protein is CSVEDWDRGLGGYTF.

This rearrangement joins TRBV28 to TRBJ1-1; D call uncertain. V was shortened by 1 base and J by 0 bases, with 24 bases between the two germline ends. CDR1 and CDR2 (germline): MDHEN, SYDVKM. The CDR3 is 20 amino acids. CDR3 residues: CASSLLSPPVEATMNTEAFF. The CDR3 bases are TGTGCCAGCAGTTTATTATCCCCCCCGGTCGAAGCGACCATGAACACTGAAGCTTTCTTT.

Worth noting for this clonotype: At one of its ends the junction is not consistent with the germline gene, which may arise from a read error. V gene TRBV30 combines with J gene TRBJ2-1; D call uncertain. The CDR3 covers 14 residues. Germline-derived CDR1 and CDR2 are GTSNPN and SVGIG (reference sequence). This CDR3 is CARSVRDIYNEQFF. For the CDR3, the DNA is TGTGCCCGGAGTGTTCGCGACATCTACAATGAGCAGTTCTTC.

On this clonotype: Relative to the germline gene, one junction end is altered; a read error may explain this. This rearrangement joins TRBV7-2 to TRBJ2-6; 8 bases are shared with TRBD1. The germline V gene has CDR1 SGHTA and CDR2 FQGNSA. The CDR3 contains 20 residues. The CDR3 region is CASSLAFGTGRFSGTNVLTF. As DNA, the CDR3 is TGTGCCAGCAGCTTAGCTTTTGGGACAGGACGATTCTCTGGGACCAACGTCCTGACTTTC.

The chain uses TRBV5-1 and TRBJ2-7; D is possibly TRBD1 or TRBD2 (5 bases each). Between the trimmed V and J ends, which lost 0 bases and 2 bases, there was a span of 12 bases. CDR1 SGHRS and CDR2 YFSETQ come from the germline V gene. The CDR3 covers 15 residues. The CDR3 loop is CASSLAAGTTYEQYF. The CDR3 nucleotides are TGCGCCAGCAGCTTGGCGGCAGGGACGACCTACGAGCAGTACTTC.

The table lists this clonotype with many counts. This rearrangement joins TRBV11-2 to TRBJ2-5; 12 bases agree with TRBD2. Germline V gene lookup returns CDR1 SGHAT and CDR2 FQNNGV. CDR3 length: 16 residues. Unmatched junction bases numbered 5, after V lost 4 bases and J lost 2 bases. CDR3 loop: CASSSGGLAGQETQYF. DNA for the CDR3: TGTGCCAGCAGCTCGGGCGGACTAGCGGGGCAAGAGACCCAGTACTTC. Filled out from reference TRBV11-2 and TRBJ2-5, the complete variable domain reads EAGVAQSPRYKIIEKRQSVAFWCNPISGHATLYWYQQILGQGPKLLIQFQNNGVVDDSQLPKDRFSAERLKGVDSTLKIQPAKLEDSAVYLCASSSGGLAGQETQYFGPGTRLLVL.

The CDR3 here is CSASIGASSGSFEQYF. In DNA, the CDR3 is TGCAGTGCATCGATCGGAGCGTCTAGCGGGTCTTTCGAGCAGTACTTC. The chain couples TRBV20-1 to TRBJ2-7; 8 bases are shared with TRBD2. V lost 6 bases to trimming and J lost 6 bases; unmatched junction nucleotides: 19. Per the germline V gene, CDR1 is DFQATT and CDR2 is SNEGSKA (reference sequence). CDR3 length: 16 amino acids.